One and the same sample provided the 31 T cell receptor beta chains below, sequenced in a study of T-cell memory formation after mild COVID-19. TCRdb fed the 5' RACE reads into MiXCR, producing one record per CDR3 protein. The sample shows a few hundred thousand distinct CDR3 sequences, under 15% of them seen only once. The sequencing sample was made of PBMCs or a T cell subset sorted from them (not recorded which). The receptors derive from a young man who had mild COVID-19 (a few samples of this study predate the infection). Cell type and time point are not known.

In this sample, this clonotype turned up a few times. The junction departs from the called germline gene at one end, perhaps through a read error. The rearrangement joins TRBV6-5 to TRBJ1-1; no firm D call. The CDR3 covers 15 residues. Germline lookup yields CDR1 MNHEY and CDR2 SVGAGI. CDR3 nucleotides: TGTGCCAGCAGTTACACGGGCGGGTCGAGCACTGAAGCTTTATTT. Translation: CASSYTGGSSTEALF.

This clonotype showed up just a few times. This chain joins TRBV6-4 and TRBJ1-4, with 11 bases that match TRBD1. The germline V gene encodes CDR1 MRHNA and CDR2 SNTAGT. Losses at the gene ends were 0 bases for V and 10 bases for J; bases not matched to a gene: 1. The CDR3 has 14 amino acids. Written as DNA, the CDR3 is TGTGCCAGCAGTGACTCTGGGACAGGGGGAAAACTGTTTTTT. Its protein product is CASSDSGTGGKLFF.

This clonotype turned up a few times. CDR3 sequence reads: CASSTGTGSYEQYV. The DNA of the CDR3 is TGCGCCAGCAGCACCGGGACAGGGTCCTACGAGCAGTACGTC. This chain uses TRBV4-1 with TRBJ2-7; TRBD1 matches 9 bases. The CDR3 is made up of 14 amino acids. The germline V gene has CDR1 MGHRA and CDR2 YSYEKL. V lost 5 bases and J lost 1; bases outside the gene matches: 3.

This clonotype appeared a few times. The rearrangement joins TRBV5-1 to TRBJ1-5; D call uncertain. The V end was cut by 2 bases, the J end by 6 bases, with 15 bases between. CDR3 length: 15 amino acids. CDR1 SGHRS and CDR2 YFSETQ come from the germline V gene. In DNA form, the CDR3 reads TGCGCCAGCAGCTTAGGACCGCGAATGGGTCAGCCCCAGCATTTT. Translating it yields CASSLGPRMGQPQHF.

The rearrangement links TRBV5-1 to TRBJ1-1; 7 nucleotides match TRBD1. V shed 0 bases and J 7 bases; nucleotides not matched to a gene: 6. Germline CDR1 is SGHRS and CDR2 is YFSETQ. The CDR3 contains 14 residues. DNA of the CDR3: TGCGCCAGCAGCTTGGACAGGGGAGGGAATGAAGCTTTCTTT. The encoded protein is CASSLDRGGNEAFF.

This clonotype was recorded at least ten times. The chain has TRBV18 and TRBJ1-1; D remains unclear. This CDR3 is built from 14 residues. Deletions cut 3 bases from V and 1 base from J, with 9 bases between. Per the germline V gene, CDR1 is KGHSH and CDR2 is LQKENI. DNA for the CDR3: TGTGCCAGCTCACCGAACTTCCCGAACACTGAAGCTTTCTTT. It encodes CASSPNFPNTEAFF.

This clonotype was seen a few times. The CDR3 region is CSAKLAGTETQYF. CDR3 bases: TGCAGTGCCAAACTAGCGGGGACGGAGACCCAGTACTTC. The V and J genes are TRBV20-1 and TRBJ2-5; TRBD2 aligns across 10 bases. This CDR3 is 13 amino acids long. With 6 bases clipped from V and 5 bases from J, the junction kept 6 bases outside the gene matches. Germline V CDR1 and CDR2: DFQATT, SNEGSKA (reference sequence).

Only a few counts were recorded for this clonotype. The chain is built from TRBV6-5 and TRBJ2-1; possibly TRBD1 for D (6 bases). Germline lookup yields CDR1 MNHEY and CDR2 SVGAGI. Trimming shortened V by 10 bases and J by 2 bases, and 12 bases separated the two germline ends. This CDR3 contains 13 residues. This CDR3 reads CATLQGPYNEQFF. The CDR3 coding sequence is TGTGCCACGTTACAGGGCCCCTACAATGAGCAGTTCTTC.

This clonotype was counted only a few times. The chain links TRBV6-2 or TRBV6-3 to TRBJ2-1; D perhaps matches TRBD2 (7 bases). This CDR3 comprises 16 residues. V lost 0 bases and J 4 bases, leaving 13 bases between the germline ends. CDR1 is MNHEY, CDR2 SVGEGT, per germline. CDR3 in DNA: TGTGCCAGCAGTTACTCCCGGGCGGGGGCGTACAATGAGCAGTTCTTC. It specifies CASSYSRAGAYNEQFF.

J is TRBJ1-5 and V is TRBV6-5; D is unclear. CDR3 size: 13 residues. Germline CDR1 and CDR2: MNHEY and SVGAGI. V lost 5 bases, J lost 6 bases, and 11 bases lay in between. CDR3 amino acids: CASSTVLSQPQHF. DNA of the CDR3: TGTGCCAGCAGTACTGTTCTAAGTCAGCCCCAGCATTTT.

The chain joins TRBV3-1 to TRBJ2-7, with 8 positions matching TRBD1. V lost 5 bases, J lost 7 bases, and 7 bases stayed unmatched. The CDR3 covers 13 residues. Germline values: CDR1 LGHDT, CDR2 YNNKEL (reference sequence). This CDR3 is CASSSRTGREQYV. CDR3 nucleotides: TGTGCCAGCAGCTCCCGGACAGGGCGGGAGCAGTACGTC.

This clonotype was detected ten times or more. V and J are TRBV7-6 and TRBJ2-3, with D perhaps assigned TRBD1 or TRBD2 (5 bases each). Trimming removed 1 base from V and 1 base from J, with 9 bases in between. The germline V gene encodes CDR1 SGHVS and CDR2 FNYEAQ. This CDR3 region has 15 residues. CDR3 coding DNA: TGTGCCAGCAGCTTAGGAGGGGTAGGCACAGATACGCAGTATTTT. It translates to CASSLGGVGTDTQYF.

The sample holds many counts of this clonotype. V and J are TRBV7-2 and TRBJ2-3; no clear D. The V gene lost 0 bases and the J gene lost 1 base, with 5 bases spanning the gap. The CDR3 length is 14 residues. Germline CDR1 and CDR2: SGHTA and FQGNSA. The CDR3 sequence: CASSLARGTDTQYF. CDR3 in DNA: TGTGCCAGCAGCTTAGCCCGAGGCACAGATACGCAGTATTTT.

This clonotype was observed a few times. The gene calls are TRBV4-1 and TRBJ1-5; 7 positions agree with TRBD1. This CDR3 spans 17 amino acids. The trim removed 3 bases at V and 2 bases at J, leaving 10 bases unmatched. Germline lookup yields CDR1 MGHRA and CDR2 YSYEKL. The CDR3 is CASSQGIGQARNQPQHF. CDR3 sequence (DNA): TGCGCCAGCAGCCAGGGCATCGGACAGGCCCGCAATCAGCCCCAGCATTTT.

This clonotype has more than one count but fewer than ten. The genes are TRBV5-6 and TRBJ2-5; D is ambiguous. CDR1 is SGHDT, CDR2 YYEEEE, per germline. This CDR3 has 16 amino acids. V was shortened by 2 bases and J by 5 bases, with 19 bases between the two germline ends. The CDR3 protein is CASSFDPGLQGETQYF. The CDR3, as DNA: TGTGCCAGCAGCTTTGACCCCGGGCTGCAAGGGGAGACCCAGTACTTC.

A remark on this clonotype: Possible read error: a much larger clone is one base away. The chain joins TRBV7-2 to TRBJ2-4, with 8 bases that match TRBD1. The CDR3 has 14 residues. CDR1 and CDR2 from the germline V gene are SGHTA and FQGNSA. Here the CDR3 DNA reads TGTGCCAGCAGCCCGACAGGGGACAAAGACATTCAGTACTTC. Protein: CASSPTGDKDIQYF.

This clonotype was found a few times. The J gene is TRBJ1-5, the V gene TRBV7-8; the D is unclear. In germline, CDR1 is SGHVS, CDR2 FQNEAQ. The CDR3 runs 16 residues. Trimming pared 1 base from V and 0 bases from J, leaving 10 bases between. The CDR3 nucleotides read TGTGCCAGCAGCTTAGATGCCGGTTTTAGCAATCAGCCCCAGCATTTT. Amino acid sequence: CASSLDAGFSNQPQHF.

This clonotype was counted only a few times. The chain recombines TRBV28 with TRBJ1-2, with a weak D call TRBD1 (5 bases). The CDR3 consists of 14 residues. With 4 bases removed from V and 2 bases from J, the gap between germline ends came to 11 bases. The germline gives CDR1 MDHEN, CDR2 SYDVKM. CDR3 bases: TGTGCCAGCAGTTCGGCAGGGAGGAACTATGGCTACACCTTC. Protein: CASSSAGRNYGYTF.

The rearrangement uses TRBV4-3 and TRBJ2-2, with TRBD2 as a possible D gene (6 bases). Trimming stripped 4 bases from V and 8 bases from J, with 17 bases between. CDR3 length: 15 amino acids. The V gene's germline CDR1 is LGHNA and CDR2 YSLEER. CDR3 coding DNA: TGCGCCAGCAGCCGCCGTGGAGGGCTAGGGGGGGAGCTGTTTTTT. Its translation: CASSRRGGLGGELFF.

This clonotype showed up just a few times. The CDR3 protein is CAISERDNEKLFF. CDR3 DNA: TGTGCCATCAGTGAGAGGGATAATGAAAAACTGTTTTTT. The chain couples TRBV10-3 to TRBJ1-4; D unresolved. Germline CDR1 is ENHRY and CDR2 is SYGVKD. V was clipped by 2 bases and J by 4 bases, with 5 bases between them. This CDR3 is 13 amino acids long.

The CDR3 region has the DNA TGTGCCAGCAGTTTATCCACGGGCGGCTATGGCTACACCTTC. It translates to CASSLSTGGYGYTF. This rearrangement joins TRBV27 to TRBJ1-2; D is unclear. The germline V gene has CDR1 MNHEY and CDR2 SMNVEV (reference sequence). This CDR3 contains 14 residues. The ends were cut back, 0 bases at V and 4 bases at J, with 9 bases in the middle.

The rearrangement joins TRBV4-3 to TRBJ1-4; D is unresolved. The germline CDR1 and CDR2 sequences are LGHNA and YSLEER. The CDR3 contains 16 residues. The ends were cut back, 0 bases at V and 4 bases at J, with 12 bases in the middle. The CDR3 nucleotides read TGCGCCAGCAGCCAAGATTCCGGGCAGAATAATGAAAAACTGTTTTTT. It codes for CASSQDSGQNNEKLFF.

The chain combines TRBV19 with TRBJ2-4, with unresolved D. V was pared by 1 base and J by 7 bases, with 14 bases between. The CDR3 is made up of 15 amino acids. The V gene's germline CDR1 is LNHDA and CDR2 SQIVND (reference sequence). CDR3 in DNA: TGTGCCAGTAGTATAGCCAACCCTGGCCCGAACATTCAGTACTTC. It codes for CASSIANPGPNIQYF.

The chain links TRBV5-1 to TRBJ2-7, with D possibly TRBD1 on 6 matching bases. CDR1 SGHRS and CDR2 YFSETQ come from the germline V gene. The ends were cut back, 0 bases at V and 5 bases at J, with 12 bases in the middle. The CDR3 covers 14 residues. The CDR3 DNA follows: TGCGCCAGCAGCTTGGGGGCAGGGGCCCACGAGCAGTACGTC. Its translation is CASSLGAGAHEQYV.

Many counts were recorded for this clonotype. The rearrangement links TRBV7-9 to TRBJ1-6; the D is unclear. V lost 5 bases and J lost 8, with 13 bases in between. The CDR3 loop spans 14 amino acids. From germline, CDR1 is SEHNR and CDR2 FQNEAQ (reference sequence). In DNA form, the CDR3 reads TGTGCCAGCAGCCAACCGGGAGACTATTCACCCCTCCACTTT. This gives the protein CASSQPGDYSPLHF.

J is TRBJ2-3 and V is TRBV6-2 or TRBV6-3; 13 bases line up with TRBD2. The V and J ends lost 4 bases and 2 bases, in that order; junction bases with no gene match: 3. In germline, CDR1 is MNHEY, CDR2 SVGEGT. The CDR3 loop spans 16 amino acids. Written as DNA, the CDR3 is TGTGCCAGCAGTTCGGGGACTAGCGGGATCACAGATACGCAGTATTTT. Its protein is CASSSGTSGITDTQYF.

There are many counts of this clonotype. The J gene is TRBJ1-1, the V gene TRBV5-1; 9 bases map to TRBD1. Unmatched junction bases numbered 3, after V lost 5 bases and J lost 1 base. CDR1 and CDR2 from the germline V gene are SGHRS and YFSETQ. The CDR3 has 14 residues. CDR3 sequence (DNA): TGCGCCAGCAGGGGGGACAGGGAGAACACTGAAGCTTTCTTT. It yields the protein CASRGDRENTEAFF.

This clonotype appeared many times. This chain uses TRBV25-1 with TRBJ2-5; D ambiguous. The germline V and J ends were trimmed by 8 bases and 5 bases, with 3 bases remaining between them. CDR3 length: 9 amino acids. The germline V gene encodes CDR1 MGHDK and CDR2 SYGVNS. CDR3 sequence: CASGETQYF. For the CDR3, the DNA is TGTGCCAGCGGGGAGACCCAGTACTTC.

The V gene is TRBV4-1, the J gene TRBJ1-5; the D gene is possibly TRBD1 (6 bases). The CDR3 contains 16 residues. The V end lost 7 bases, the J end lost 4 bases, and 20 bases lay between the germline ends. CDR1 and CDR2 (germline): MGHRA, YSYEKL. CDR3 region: CASTPFATGENQPQHF. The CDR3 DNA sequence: TGCGCCAGCACCCCATTTGCGACAGGTGAGAATCAGCCCCAGCATTTT.

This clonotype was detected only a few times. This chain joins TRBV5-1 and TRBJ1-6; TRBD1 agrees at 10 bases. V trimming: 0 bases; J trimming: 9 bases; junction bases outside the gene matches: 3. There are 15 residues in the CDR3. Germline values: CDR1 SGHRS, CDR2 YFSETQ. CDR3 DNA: TGCGCCAGCAGCTTGGAGGGACAGGGGTCTTCACCCCTCCACTTT. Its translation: CASSLEGQGSSPLHF. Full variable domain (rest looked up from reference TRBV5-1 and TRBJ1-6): KAGVTQTPRYLIKTRGQQVTLSCSPISGHRSVSWYQQTPGQGLQFLFEYFSETQRNKGNFPGRFSGRQFSNSRSEMNVSTLELGDSALYLCASSLEGQGSSPLHFGNGTRLTVT.

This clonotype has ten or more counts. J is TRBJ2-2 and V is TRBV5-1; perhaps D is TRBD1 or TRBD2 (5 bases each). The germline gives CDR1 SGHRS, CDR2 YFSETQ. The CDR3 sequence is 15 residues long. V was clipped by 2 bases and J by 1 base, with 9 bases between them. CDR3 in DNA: TGCGCCAGCAGCTTCGGGACCAAGAACACCGGGGAGCTGTTTTTT. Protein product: CASSFGTKNTGELFF.